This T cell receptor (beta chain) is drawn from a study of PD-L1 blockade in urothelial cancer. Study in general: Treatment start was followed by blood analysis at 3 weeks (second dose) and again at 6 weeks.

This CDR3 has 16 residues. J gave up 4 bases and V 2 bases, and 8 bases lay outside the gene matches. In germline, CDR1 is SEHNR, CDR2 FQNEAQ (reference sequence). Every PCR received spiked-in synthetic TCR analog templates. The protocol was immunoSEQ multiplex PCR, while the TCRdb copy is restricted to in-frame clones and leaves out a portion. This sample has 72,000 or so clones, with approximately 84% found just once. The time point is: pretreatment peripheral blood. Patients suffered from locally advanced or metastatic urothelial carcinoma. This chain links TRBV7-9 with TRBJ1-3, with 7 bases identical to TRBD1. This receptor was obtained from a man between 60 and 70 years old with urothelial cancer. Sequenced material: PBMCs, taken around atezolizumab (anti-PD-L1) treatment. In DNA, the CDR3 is TGTGCCAGCAGCTTACTCGAGACAGGGTCGGGAAACACCATATATTTT. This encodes CASSLLETGSGNTIYF.